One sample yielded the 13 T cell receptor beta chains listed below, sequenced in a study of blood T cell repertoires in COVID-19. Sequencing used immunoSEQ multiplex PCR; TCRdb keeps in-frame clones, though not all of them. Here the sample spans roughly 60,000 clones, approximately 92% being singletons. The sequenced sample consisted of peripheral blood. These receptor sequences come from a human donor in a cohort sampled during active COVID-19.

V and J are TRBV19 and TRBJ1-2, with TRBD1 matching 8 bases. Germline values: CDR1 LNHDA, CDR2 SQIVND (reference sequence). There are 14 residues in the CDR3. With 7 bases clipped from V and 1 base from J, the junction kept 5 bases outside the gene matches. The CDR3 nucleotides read TGTGCCAGTACAGGGGGCTTCGTTAACTATGGCTACACCTTC. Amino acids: CASTGGFVNYGYTF. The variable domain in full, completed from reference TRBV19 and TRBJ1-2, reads DGGITQSPKYLFRKEGQNVTLSCEQNLNHDAMYWYRQDPGQGLRLIYYSQIVNDFQKGDIAEGYSVSREKKESFPLTVTSAQKNPTAFYLCASTGGFVNYGYTFGSGTRLTVV.

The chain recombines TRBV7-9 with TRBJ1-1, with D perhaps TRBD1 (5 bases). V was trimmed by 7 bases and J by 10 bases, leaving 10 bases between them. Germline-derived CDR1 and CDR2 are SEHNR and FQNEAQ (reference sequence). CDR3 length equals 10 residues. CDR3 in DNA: TGTGCCAGCAATCCCGGGGGAGCTTTCTTT. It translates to CASNPGGAFF.

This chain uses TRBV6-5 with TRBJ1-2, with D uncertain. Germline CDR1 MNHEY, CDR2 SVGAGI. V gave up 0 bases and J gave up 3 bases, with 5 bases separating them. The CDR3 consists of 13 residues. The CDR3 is CASSYSYYYGYTF. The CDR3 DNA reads TGTGCCAGCAGTTACTCGTACTACTATGGCTACACCTTC.

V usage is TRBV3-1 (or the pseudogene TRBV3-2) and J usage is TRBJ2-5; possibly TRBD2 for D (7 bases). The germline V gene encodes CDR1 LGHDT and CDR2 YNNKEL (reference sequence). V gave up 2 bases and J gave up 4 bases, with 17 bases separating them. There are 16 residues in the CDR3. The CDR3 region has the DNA TGTGCCAGCAGCCAAACCGGGACTCGGGGGGCAGAGACCCAGTACTTC. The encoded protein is CASSQTGTRGAETQYF.

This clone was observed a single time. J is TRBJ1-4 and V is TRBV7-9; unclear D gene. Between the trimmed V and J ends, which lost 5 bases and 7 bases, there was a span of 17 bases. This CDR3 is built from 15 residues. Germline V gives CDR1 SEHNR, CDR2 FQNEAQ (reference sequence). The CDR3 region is CASSRGSAEGEKLFF. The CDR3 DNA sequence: TGTGCCAGCAGCCGAGGGTCGGCAGAAGGTGAAAAACTGTTTTTT.

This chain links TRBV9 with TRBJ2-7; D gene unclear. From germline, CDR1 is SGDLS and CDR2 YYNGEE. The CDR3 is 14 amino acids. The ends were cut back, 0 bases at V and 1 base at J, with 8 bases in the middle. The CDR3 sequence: CASSVDERSYEQYF. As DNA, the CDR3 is TGTGCCAGCAGCGTAGACGAGAGATCCTACGAGCAGTACTTC.

This CDR3 reads CASSHSPGTGGYEQYF. CDR3 coding DNA: TGCGCCAGCAGCCACAGCCCCGGGACAGGAGGCTACGAGCAGTACTTC. The V and J genes are TRBV4-1 and TRBJ2-7, with 8 bases matching TRBD1. The ends lost 3 bases at V and 3 bases at J; junction bases unmatched: 10. Germline CDR1 MGHRA, CDR2 YSYEKL. This CDR3 has 16 residues.

The CDR3 coding sequence is TGTGCCAGCAGTGACCCCGGGGGGCGGTCGGTAAACATTCAGTACTTC. Its protein product is CASSDPGGRSVNIQYF. The chain is built from TRBV6-1 and TRBJ2-4, with D possibly matching TRBD2 (7 bases). V lost 3 bases to trimming and J lost 6 bases, with 18 bases between them. The CDR3 loop spans 16 amino acids. Germline-derived CDR1 and CDR2 are MNHNS and SASEGT.

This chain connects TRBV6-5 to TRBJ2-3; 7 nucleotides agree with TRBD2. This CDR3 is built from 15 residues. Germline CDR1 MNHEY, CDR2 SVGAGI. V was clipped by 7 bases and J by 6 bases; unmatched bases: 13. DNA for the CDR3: TGTGCCAGCACCCTTGGGGGGGACCCGCGGGATACGCAGTATTTT. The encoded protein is CASTLGGDPRDTQYF.

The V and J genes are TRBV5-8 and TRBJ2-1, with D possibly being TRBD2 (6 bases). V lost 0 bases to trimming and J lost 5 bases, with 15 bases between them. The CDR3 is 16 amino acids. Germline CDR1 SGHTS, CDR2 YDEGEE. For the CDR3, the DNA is TGTGCCAGCAGCTTGGACGAGACTAGATTTAACAATGAGCAGTTCTTC. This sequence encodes CASSLDETRFNNEQFF.

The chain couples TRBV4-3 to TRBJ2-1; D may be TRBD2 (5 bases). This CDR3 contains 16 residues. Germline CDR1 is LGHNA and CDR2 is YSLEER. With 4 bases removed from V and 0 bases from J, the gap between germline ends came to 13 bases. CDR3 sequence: CASSREQRSSYNEQFF. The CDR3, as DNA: TGCGCCAGCAGCCGCGAGCAGCGGAGCTCCTACAATGAGCAGTTCTTC.

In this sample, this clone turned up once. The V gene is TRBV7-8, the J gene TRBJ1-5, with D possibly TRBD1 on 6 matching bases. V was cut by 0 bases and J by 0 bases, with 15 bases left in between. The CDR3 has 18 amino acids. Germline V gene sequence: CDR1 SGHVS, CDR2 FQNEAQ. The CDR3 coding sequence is TGTGCCAGCAGCTTAGCATCGACAGGCCTCTATAGCAATCAGCCCCAGCATTTT. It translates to CASSLASTGLYSNQPQHF.

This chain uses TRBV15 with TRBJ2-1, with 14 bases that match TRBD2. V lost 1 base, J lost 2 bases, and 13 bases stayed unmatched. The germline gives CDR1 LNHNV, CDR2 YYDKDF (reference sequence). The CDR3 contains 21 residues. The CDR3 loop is CATSRVGGTSGSGGAYNEQFF. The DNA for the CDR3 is TGTGCCACCAGCAGAGTCGGAGGGACTAGCGGGAGTGGTGGCGCCTACAATGAGCAGTTCTTC.